Listed below are T cell receptor beta chains from one sample, sequenced in a study of blood T cells in healthy people across ages. TCRdb reanalysed the 5' RACE reads using MiXCR and keeps one entry per CDR3 protein. The sample lists over 950,000 distinct CDR3 sequences; more than 30% were seen once. The source material was blood. The receptors shown here come from a man younger than 30 in good health. Both conserved end residues are part of each CDR3. D genes are given only for firm matches. Expanded clones are given a class, and other clones once, few, many or no size at all.

>.|.|TRBV5-6|TRBJ2-4
TGTGCCAGCAGCTTGTCCTATAAATTCAGGAACATTCAGTACTTC
CASSLSYKFRNIQYF
>TRBD1|many|TRBV7-9|TRBJ1-2
TGTGCCAGCAGATCTACAGGGGTTCAGGGCTACACCTTC
CASRSTGVQGYTF
>.|.|TRBV3-1|TRBJ1-2
TGTGCCAGCAGCCCTAGTGACAGAAACTATGGCTACACCTTC
CASSPSDRNYGYTF
>.|many|TRBV7-2|TRBJ1-2
TGTGCCAGCAGCTTTTTAGGCGGTCGGGGGGCTCACTATGGCTACACCTTC
CASSFLGGRGAHYGYTF
>TRBD1|.|TRBV18|TRBJ2-1
TGTGCCAGCTCACCGTCGTGGACAGGGGAGGATGAGCAGTTCTTC
CASSPSWTGEDEQFF
>TRBD1|few|TRBV14|TRBJ1-2
TGTGCCAGCAGCCAAGATAGGCCAGGGGGCCTATATAACTATGGCTACACCTTC
CASSQDRPGGLYNYGYTF
>.|few|TRBV7-9|TRBJ1-1
TGTGCCAGCAGCTTAGGCGGTCTGAACATTATAACCGGGAACACTGAAGCTTTCTTT
CASSLGGLNIITGNTEAFF
>.|many|TRBV7-9|TRBJ1-2
TGTGCCAGCAGCGGTCATACTAACTATGGCTACACCTTC
CASSGHTNYGYTF
>.|.|TRBV20-1|TRBJ1-1
TGCAGTGCTAGGGTCCGGGGGTCGACTGAAGCTTTCTTT
CSARVRGSTEAFF
>.|.|TRBV20-1|TRBJ2-7
TGCAGTGCTGGGGACGGCTACGAGCAGTACTTC
CSAGDGYEQYF
>.|few|TRBV29-1|TRBJ1-1
TGCAGCGTAGGGCAGGGGAAGAACACTGAAGCTTTCTTT
CSVGQGKNTEAFF
>TRBD2|.|TRBV9|TRBJ2-1
TGTGCCAGCAGCGCCTCCCGACTAGCGGGGGCTTACAATGAGCAGTTCTTC
CASSASRLAGAYNEQFF
>.|.|TRBV19|TRBJ2-2
TGTGCCAATGGGACTCGGAGGATCGGCGGGGAGCTGTTTTTT
CANGTRRIGGELFF
>.|few|TRBV20-1|TRBJ1-5
TGCAGTGGAAGACAGCTCAATAGCAATCAGCCCCAGCATTTT
CSGRQLNSNQPQHF
>TRBD1|few|TRBV7-2|TRBJ1-1
TGTGCCAGCACCCCCTCAGGGGGGAACACTGAAGCTTTCTTT
CASTPSGGNTEAFF
>.|few|TRBV9|TRBJ1-1
TGTGCCAGCAGCCCAGAGGGTTTTATTGGGACTGAAGCTTTCTTT
CASSPEGFIGTEAFF
>TRBD2|.|TRBV4-3|TRBJ2-3
TGCGCCAGCAGCCCCCTGGCGGGGGGTCACGTCTTACAATACACAGATACGCAGTATTTT
CASSPLAGGHVLQYTDTQYF
>.|many|TRBV4-1|TRBJ2-3
TGCGCCAGCAGCCAAGATGGGGTTCGCACAGATACGCAGTATTTT
CASSQDGVRTDTQYF
>.|.|TRBV4-2|TRBJ1-5
TGTGCCAGCAGCCCCTCAAGGTCAGGGCGAGTGGAAAGTCAGCCCCAGCATTTT
CASSPSRSGRVESQPQHF
>.|.|TRBV29-1|TRBJ2-1
TGCAGCGTTGAAGATTGGGGTGAGCAGTTCTTC
CSVEDWGEQFF
>.|few|TRBV5-1|TRBJ2-1
TGCGCCAGCAGCTTGGCCTTCGGGGGACCCAATGAGCAGTTCTTC
CASSLAFGGPNEQFF
>.|.|TRBV29-1|TRBJ2-4
TGCAGCGTTGAAGATCTCGGCTCCAAAAACATTCAGTACTTC
CSVEDLGSKNIQYF
>.|few|TRBV6-2/TRBV6-3|TRBJ1-1
TGTGCCAGCAGTTACCCTCGGACGGTGAACACTGAAGCTTTCTTT
CASSYPRTVNTEAFF
>TRBD1|few|TRBV20-1|TRBJ1-6
TGCAGTGCCGCGGGACAGGGGGGAATTTATAATTCACCCCTCCACTTT
CSAAGQGGIYNSPLHF
>.|.|TRBV2|TRBJ1-1
TGTGCCAGCAGTCGGACATACACTGAAGCTTTCTTT
CASSRTYTEAFF
>.|.|TRBV20-1|TRBJ2-1
TGCAGTGTTGGGCCCCCAGCGCCAGATTACAATGAGCAGTTCTTC
CSVGPPAPDYNEQFF
>TRBD1|.|TRBV27|TRBJ1-2
TGTGCCAGCAGTTTAATATCAGGGGGCGAGCGTGGCTACACCTTC
CASSLISGGERGYTF
>.|.|TRBV5-1|TRBJ1-2
TGCGCCAGCAGCTACAGACACGAGTCCGACTATGGCTACACCTTC
CASSYRHESDYGYTF
>.|.|TRBV18|TRBJ1-5
TGTGCCAGCTCACCCGGGAGGGGCGGTCAGCCCCAGCATTTT
CASSPGRGGQPQHF
>.|.|TRBV20-1|TRBJ2-5
TGCAGTGCCTTTGGGAGTAGCAGCGGAGAGACCCAGTACTTC
CSAFGSSSGETQYF
>TRBD2|.|TRBV4-2|TRBJ2-4
TGTGCCAGCAGCCAAGATCTTACACTAGCGCTATCAAAAAACATTCAGTACTTC
CASSQDLTLALSKNIQYF
>.|.|TRBV3-1|TRBJ1-1
TGTGCCAGCAGCGCCGCGGGGGGGGGAACTGAAGCTTTCTTT
CASSAAGGGTEAFF
>.|few|TRBV19|TRBJ2-7
TGTGCCAGTAGTATAGAAAGGTCGGATGAGCAGTACTTC
CASSIERSDEQYF
>TRBD2|few|TRBV28|TRBJ2-5
TGTGCCAGCAGCTGGGCTAGCGGGAGCTACCAAGAGACCCAGTACTTC
CASSWASGSYQETQYF
>.|.|TRBV7-3|TRBJ2-6
TGTGCCAGCAGCCAGAACCTTGCCTCTGGGGCCAACGTCCTGACTTTC
CASSQNLASGANVLTF
>TRBD1|.|TRBV6-5|TRBJ1-1
TGTGCCAGCAGTTACTCTAACAGGGGGCACACTGAAGCTTTCTTT
CASSYSNRGHTEAFF
>.|.|TRBV6-2/TRBV6-3|TRBJ1-1
TGTGCCAGCAGTTACCCCCTACGGACAGCTGAAGCTTTCTTT
CASSYPLRTAEAFF
>TRBD1|.|TRBV27|TRBJ1-5
TGTGCCAGCAGTGTTTTCAGGGGGCAGCCCCAGCATTTT
CASSVFRGQPQHF
>.|.|TRBV3-1|TRBJ1-1
TGTGCCAGCAGCCAAGGTGCGGTGCCGGGAACTTTCTTT
CASSQGAVPGTFF
>TRBD2|.|TRBV9|TRBJ2-7
TGTGCCAGCAGCGTCGGGACTAGCGGGACTTACAGCGCCTACGAGCAGTACTTC
CASSVGTSGTYSAYEQYF
>.|few|TRBV3-1|TRBJ1-2
TGTGCCAGCAGCCAAGATGGGTGGGGGAACTATGGCTACACCTTC
CASSQDGWGNYGYTF
>TRBD2|.|TRBV20-1|TRBJ2-3
TGCAGTGTTTCCGGGACTAGCGGCACAGATACGCAGTATTTT
CSVSGTSGTDTQYF
>.|.|TRBV19|TRBJ1-5
TGTGCCAGTAGTCCCCCCCGATGGGAGGGGAAGCCCCAGCATTTT
CASSPPRWEGKPQHF
>TRBD1|.|TRBV12-3/TRBV12-4|TRBJ2-3
TGTGCCAGCAGTTGGGTGGTGGCACAGGGGGCCCCACAAAGCACAGATACGCAGTATTTT
CASSWVVAQGAPQSTDTQYF
>TRBD2|few|TRBV4-1|TRBJ2-3
TGCGCCAGCAGCCCCCTAGGGGGGACTAGGGATACGCAGTATTTT
CASSPLGGTRDTQYF
>TRBD2|few|TRBV4-3|TRBJ2-1
TGCGCCAGCAGCCAAGATCTCAAGCGGGGATACTACAATGAGCAGTTCTTC
CASSQDLKRGYYNEQFF
>TRBD1|.|TRBV5-1|TRBJ1-3
TGCGCCAGCAGCTTGGCCGGACAGGGGCGAGCCACCATATATTTT
CASSLAGQGRATIYF
>TRBD1|once|TRBV3-1|TRBJ2-2
TGTGCCAGCAGCCAAATTTGGACAGGGACGTCCACCGGGGAGCTGTTTTTT
CASSQIWTGTSTGELFF
>.|many|TRBV4-1|TRBJ1-2
TGCGCCAGCAGCCAAGAAGTAAGCACAGGGAACGGCTACACCTTC
CASSQEVSTGNGYTF
>.|.|TRBV6-2/TRBV6-3|TRBJ2-7
TGTGCCAGCAGTTGCCGCCGGGGCTTGAGCTCCTACGAGCAGTACTTC
CASSCRRGLSSYEQYF
>.|.|TRBV7-8|TRBJ1-5
TGTGCCAGCAGCTCCCCCCCATATCAGCCCCAGCATTTT
CASSSPPYQPQHF
>.|.|TRBV20-1|TRBJ1-2
TGCAGTGCCCCGGACGGGCTCTCCTATGGCTACACCTTC
CSAPDGLSYGYTF
>.|few|TRBV5-6|TRBJ1-5
TGTGCCAGCAGCTTCTTCGTGGACAATCAGCCCCAGCATTTT
CASSFFVDNQPQHF
>.|.|TRBV20-1|TRBJ2-7
TGCAGTGCCACGACAGAGGACCGCTACGAGCAGTACTTC
CSATTEDRYEQYF
>TRBD1|few|TRBV15|TRBJ1-2
TGTGCCACCAGCAGTTCCTACAGGGGTTCTAACTATGGCTACACCTTC
CATSSSYRGSNYGYTF